Following are 3 T cell receptor beta chains from one sample sequenced in a study of cytomegalovirus exposure and HLA in healthy donors. The PCR used 60 Vbeta and 13 Jbeta primers. Measured with immunoSEQ multiplex PCR; TCRdb has only the in-frame clones, and not every one. Among fewer than 90,000 clones listed, 78% were seen once. The sample taken for sequencing was PBMCs. These TCRs come from a male donor in good health and CMV-seropositive.

This clone appeared once. V usage is TRBV7-3 and J usage is TRBJ2-1, with 12 positions matching TRBD2. V lost 3 bases and J lost 7; bases outside the gene matches: 7. Looked up from germline, CDR1 is SGHTA and CDR2 is FQGTGA. The CDR3 extends over 16 amino acids. The CDR3 bases are TGTGCCAGCAGCTTGCTAGCGGGAGGGCCAGCGAATGAGCAGTTCTTC. It translates to CASSLLAGGPANEQFF.

This clone was detected only a few times. The rearrangement joins TRBV6-5 to TRBJ1-1; D is possibly TRBD1 (5 bases). Germline V gene lookup returns CDR1 MNHEY and CDR2 SVGAGI. The V end lost 5 bases, the J end lost 3 bases, and 16 bases lay between the germline ends. The CDR3 loop spans 15 amino acids. The CDR3 sequence: CASSLAVGGYTEAFF. CDR3 sequence (DNA): TGTGCCAGCAGTCTCGCCGTTGGGGGGTACACTGAAGCTTTCTTT.

The chain couples TRBV6-6 to TRBJ2-7; D gene unclear. The CDR3 totals 14 residues. V lost 2 bases and J lost 7, with 15 bases in between. Germline-derived CDR1 and CDR2 are MNHNY and SVGAGI (reference sequence). The CDR3 loop is CASSYTPTTGEQYF. Here the CDR3 DNA reads TGTGCCAGCAGTTACACCCCCACTACTGGGGAGCAGTACTTC.